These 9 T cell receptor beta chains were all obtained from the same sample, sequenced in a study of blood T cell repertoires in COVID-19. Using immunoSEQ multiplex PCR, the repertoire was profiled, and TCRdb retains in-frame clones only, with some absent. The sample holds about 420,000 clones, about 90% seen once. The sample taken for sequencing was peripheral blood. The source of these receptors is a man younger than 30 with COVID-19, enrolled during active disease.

The CDR3: CASSPGLGSAKTQYF. In DNA, the CDR3 is TGTGCCAGCAGCCCCGGTCTGGGGAGTGCCAAGACCCAGTACTTC. V is TRBV13 and J is TRBJ2-5, with TRBD2 as a possible D gene (5 bases). The CDR3 is 15 residues long. Trimming took off 5 bases at V and 6 bases at J, with 19 bases between the two ends. Germline values: CDR1 PRHDT, CDR2 FYEKMQ (reference sequence). Full variable domain (missing parts from reference TRBV13 and TRBJ2-5): AAGVIQSPRHLIKEKRETATLKCYPIPRHDTVYWYQQGPGQDPQFLISFYEKMQSDKGSIPDRFSAQQFSDYHSELNMSSLELGDSALYFCASSPGLGSAKTQYFGPGTRLLVL.

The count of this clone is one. The CDR3 sequence is CASSILSQPYGYTF. CDR3 in DNA: TGTGCCAGTAGTATTCTGTCACAGCCGTATGGCTACACCTTC. This sequence joins TRBV19 and TRBJ1-2; D unclear. Trimming removed 3 bases at V and 5 bases at J, with 13 bases between. The CDR3 totals 14 residues. Germline V gives CDR1 LNHDA, CDR2 SQIVND (reference sequence).

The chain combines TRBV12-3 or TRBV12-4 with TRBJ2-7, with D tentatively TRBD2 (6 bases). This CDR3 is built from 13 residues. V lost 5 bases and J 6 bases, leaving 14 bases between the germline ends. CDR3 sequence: CASSPSAIGEQYF. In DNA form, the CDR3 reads TGTGCCAGCAGTCCTAGCGCTATCGGCGAGCAGTACTTC.

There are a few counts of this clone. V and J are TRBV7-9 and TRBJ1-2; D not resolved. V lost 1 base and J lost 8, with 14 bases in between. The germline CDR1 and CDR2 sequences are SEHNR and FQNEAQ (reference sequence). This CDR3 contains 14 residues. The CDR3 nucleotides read TGTGCCAGCAGCTTAGAGGTTAACTACGGAGGCTACACCTTC. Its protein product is CASSLEVNYGGYTF. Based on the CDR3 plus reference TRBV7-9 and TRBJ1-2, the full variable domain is DTGVSQNPRHKITKRGQNVTFRCDPISEHNRLYWYRQTLGQGPEFLTYFQNEAQLEKSRLLSDRFSAERPKGSFSTLEIQRTEQGDSAMYLCASSLEVNYGGYTFGSGTRLTVV.

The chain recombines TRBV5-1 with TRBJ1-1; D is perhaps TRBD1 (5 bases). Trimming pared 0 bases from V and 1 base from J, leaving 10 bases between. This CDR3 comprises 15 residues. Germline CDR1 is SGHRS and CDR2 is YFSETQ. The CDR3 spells CASSLGGTGNTEAFF. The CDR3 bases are TGCGCCAGCAGCTTGGGGGGAACAGGGAACACTGAAGCTTTCTTT.

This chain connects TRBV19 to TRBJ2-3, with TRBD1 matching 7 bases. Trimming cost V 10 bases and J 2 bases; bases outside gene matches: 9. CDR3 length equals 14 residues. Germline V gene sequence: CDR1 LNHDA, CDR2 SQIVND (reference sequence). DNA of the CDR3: TGTGCCACCCGACAGGGTGGATCCACAGATACGCAGTATTTT. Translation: CATRQGGSTDTQYF.

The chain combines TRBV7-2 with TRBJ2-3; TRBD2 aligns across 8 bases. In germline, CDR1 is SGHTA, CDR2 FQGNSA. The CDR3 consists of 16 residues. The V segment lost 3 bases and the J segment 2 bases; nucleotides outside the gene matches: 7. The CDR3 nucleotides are TGTGCCAGCAGCTTCCGCGGGGGGAGCTTCACAGATACGCAGTATTTT. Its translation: CASSFRGGSFTDTQYF. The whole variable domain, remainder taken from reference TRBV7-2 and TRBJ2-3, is GAGVSQSPSNKVTEKGKDVELRCDPISGHTALYWYRQSLGQGLEFLIYFQGNSAPDKSGLPSDRFSAERTGGSVSTLTIQRTQQEDSAVYLCASSFRGGSFTDTQYFGPGTRLTVL.

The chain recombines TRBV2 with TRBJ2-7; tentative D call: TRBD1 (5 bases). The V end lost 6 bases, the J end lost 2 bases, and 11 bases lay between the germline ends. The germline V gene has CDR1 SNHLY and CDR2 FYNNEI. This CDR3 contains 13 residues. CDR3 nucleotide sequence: TGTGCCAGCAGGGAGACAGTTACCTACGAGCAGTACTTC. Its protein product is CASRETVTYEQYF.

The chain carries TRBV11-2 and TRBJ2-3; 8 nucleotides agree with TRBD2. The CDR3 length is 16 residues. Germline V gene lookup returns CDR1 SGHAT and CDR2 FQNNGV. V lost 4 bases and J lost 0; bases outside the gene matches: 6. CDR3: CASSSLAGSSTDTQYF. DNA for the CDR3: TGTGCCAGCAGCTCCTTAGCGGGGTCTAGCACAGATACGCAGTATTTT.